This record looks at one TCR beta chain sequence and its context. The sample is drawn from a study of cytomegalovirus exposure and HLA in healthy donors. Primers: 60 Vbeta forward and 13 Jbeta reverse. Repertoires were generated with immunoSEQ multiplex PCR, while TCRdb's copy carries only in-frame clones and drops some. In the table there are about 84,000 clones, 55% to 65% of which are singletons. Source material: PBMCs. The receptor's source is a woman aged 40 to 50 in good health and CMV-seropositive.

In nucleotides, the CDR3 is TGTGCCAGCAGCGTAGGGAGGGAGCGCGGTAATGAAAAACTGTTTTTT. It is translated as CASSVGRERGNEKLFF. This chain links TRBV9 with TRBJ1-4; D not certain. The CDR3 is made up of 16 amino acids. Germline V gene sequence: CDR1 SGDLS, CDR2 YYNGEE. V gave up 0 bases and J gave up 4 bases, with 13 bases separating them.